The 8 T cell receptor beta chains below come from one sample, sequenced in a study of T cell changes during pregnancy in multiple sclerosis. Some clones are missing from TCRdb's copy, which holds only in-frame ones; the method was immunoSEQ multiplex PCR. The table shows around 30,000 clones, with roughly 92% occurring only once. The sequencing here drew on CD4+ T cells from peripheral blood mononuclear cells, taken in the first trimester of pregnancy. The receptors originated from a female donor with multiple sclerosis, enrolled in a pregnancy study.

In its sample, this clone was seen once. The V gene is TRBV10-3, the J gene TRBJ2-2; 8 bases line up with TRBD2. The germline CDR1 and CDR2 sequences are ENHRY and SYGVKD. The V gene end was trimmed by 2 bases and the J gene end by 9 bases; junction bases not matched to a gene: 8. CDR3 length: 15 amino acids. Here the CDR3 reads CAISENTGGHRELFF. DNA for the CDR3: TGTGCCATCAGTGAGAACACGGGGGGGCACCGGGAGCTGTTTTTT.

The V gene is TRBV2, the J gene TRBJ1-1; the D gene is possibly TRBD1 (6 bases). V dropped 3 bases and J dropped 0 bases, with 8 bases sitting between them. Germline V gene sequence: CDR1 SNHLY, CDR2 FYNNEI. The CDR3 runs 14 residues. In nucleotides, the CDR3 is TGTGCCAGCAGTGACCAGGGGATGAACACTGAAGCTTTCTTT. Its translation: CASSDQGMNTEAFF.

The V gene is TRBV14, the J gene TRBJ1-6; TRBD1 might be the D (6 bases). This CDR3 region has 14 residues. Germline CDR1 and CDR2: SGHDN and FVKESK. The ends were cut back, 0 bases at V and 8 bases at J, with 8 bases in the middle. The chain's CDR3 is CASSQEQGYSPLHF. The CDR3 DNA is TGTGCCAGCAGCCAAGAACAGGGATATTCACCCCTCCACTTT. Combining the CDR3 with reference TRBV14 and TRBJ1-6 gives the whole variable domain EAGVTQFPSHSVIEKGQTVTLRCDPISGHDNLYWYRRVMGKEIKFLLHFVKESKQDESGMPNNRFLAERTGGTYSTLKVQPAELEDSGVYFCASSQEQGYSPLHFGNGTRLTVT.

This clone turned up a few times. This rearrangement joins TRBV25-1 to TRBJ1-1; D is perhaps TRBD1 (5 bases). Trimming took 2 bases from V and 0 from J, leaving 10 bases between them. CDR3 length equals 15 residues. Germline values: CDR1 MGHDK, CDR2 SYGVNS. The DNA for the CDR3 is TGTGCCAGCAGTGAAACGTGGGGCTTGAACACTGAAGCTTTCTTT. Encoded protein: CASSETWGLNTEAFF.

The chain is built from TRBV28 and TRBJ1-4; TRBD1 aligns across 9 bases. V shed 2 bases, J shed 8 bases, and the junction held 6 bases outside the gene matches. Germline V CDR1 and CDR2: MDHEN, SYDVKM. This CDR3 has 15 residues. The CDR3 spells CASSLRGTGKEKLFF. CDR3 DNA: TGTGCCAGCAGTTTACGGGGGACAGGGAAGGAAAAACTGTTTTTT.

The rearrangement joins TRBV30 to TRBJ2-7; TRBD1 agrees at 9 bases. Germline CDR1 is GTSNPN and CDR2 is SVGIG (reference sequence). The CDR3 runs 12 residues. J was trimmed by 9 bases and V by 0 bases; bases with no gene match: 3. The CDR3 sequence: CAWSVAQGAQYF. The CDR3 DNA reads TGTGCCTGGAGTGTAGCACAGGGGGCGCAGTACTTC.

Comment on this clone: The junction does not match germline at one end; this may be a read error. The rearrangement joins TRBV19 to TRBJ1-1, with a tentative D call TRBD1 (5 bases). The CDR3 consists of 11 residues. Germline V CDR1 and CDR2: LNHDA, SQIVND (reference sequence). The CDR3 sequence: CASSTSGTVSF. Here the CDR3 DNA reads TGTGCCAGTAGTACATCCGGGACTGTATCCTTT.

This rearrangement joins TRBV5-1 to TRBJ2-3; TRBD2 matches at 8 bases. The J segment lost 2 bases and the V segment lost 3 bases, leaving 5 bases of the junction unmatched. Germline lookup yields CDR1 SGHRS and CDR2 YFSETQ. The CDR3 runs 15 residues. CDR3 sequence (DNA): TGCGCCAGCAGCTCCCTCGGGGGGGACACAGATACGCAGTATTTT. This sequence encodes CASSSLGGDTDTQYF.